What follows describes a single T cell receptor beta chain. What this receptor recognizes is not known. One base away there is no much larger clone; base qualities are not given. Whole blood was collected in K2EDTA tubes by collaborating institutions according to the institutions' own protocols. For TCRbeta analysis, collaborators shipped samples as frozen whole blood, isolated PBMCs, or DNA extracted from either of those sample types. The CDR3 measures 15 amino acids from cysteine to phenylalanine. Only the CDR3 DNA is retained, 45 bases long and in frame from the first base. Based on the germline V gene, the CDR1 and CDR2 sequences are ENHRY and SYGVKD. V is cut by 7 bases and J by 2 bases, and the space between the germline ends is 17 bases. TCRbeta CDR3 regions were amplified from genomic DNA by means of the immunoSEQ Assay, a bias-controlled multiplex PCR. In the authors' own workflow: Nucleated cell counts per sample were estimated from amplification of reference gene primers within the assay. Sequence reads were collapsed and filtered to measure the absolute abundance of every unique TCRbeta CDR3 rearrangement. For each sample, productive Simpson clonality was calculated as the square root of Simpson's diversity index across productive rearrangements. Not all clones reach the TCRdb copy of this immuneACCESS table, which keeps in-frame sequences only. Checked studies attribute under half of the gap to unresolved V genes and leave the rest unexplained. V and J calls and clone size come straight from that table; D and trimming were deduced from the DNA. This sample comprises 100,000 or so clones, about 89% of them detected only once. Clones ranked in the top ten supply about a fifth of the sample.

The data originate from a study of blood T cell repertoires in COVID-19 (dated by TCRdb to between 2020 and 2021). Regarding the study in general: Samples covering the acute and convalescent phases of COVID-19 were provided by collaborators in the United States, Italy and Spain. The material from the prospective study consisted of cDNA or gDNA derived from T cells, B-cell-depleted T cells, or PBMCs. Deeply sampled blood TCRbeta repertoires from subjects exposed to, actively infected with, or recovered from COVID-19 were included in the dataset. A freely available public database, intended as a resource for researchers studying the immune response to SARS-CoV-2, is where the repertoires were released. The samples were drawn from two sources: the first 160 participants of the ongoing ImmuneRACE study, and 1,000 to 1,500 subjects contributed by 6 global collaborators. Sample metadata almost always included a de-identified subject ID, COVID-19 status, age in years and sex. HLA class I and class II types, where available, came from metadata supplied by the sample provider rather than from assay-based typing. Overall study results and their limits: The amount of clinical and demographic metadata varied by source and participant and was provided uncurated.

In this chain, TRBV10-3 is recombined with TRBJ2-5; TRBD2 is perhaps the D gene, given 6 matching bases. The TCR comes from a human donor with acute or convalescent COVID-19. The donor label of this sample is uncertain. The sequencing sample was made of peripheral blood. The nucleotide sequence reads as follows: TGTGCCATCACCCGGGGTAGCGGTATACAAGAGACCCAGTACTTC. It codes for CAITRGSGIQETQYF.